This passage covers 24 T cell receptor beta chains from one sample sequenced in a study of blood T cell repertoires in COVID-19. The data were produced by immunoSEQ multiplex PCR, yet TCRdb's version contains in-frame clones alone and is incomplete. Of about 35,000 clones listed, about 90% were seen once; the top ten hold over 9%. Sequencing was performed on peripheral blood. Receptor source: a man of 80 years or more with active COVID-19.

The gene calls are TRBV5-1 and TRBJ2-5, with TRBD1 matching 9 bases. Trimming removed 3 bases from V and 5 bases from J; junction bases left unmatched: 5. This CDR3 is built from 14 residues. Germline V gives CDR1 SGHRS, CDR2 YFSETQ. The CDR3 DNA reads TGCGCCAGCAGCTGGGGACAGGGTCCGGAGACCCAGTACTTC. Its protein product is CASSWGQGPETQYF.

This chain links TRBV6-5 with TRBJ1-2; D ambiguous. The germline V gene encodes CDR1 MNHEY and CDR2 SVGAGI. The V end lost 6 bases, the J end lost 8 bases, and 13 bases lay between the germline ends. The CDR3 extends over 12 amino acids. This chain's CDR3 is CASRAPGLGYTF. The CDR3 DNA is TGTGCCAGCAGGGCCCCCGGGTTGGGCTACACCTTC.

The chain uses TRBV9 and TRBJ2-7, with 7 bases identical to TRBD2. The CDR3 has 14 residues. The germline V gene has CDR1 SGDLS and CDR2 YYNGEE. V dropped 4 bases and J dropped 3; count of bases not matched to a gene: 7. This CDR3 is CASSSGLEYYEQYF. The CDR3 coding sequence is TGTGCCAGCAGCTCTGGACTAGAATACTACGAGCAGTACTTC.

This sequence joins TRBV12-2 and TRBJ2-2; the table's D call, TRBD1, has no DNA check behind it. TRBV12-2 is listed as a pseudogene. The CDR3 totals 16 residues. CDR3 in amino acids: CASRRSDDRDPGELFF. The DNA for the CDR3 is TGTGCAAGTCGCCGGAGCGATGACAGGGACCCCGGGGAGCTGTTTTTT.

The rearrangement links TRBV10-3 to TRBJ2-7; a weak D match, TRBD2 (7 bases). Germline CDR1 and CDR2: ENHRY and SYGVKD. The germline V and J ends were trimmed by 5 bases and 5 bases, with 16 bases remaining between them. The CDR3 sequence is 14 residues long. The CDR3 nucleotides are TGTGCCATCAGTCCCCATGGGGGGGACAACGAGCAGTACTTC. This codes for CAISPHGGDNEQYF.

CDR3 coding DNA: TGTGCCAGCAGCCCCAGGGCATTGCAGCCCCAGCATTTT. Amino acid sequence: CASSPRALQPQHF. V is TRBV21-1 and J is TRBJ1-5; the D call of TRBD1 is as the table states it, not checked on the DNA. TRBV21-1 is designated a pseudogene. CDR3 length: 13 amino acids.

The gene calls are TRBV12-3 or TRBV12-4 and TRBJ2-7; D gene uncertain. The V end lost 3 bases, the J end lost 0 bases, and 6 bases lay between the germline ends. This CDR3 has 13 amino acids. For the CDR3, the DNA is TGTGCCAGCAGTTTGGGCCTCTCCTACGAGCAGTACTTC. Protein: CASSLGLSYEQYF.

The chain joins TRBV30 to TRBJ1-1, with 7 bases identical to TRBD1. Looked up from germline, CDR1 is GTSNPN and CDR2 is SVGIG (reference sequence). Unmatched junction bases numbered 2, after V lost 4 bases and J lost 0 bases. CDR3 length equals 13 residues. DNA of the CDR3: TGTGCCTGGATAGGGACAGTGAACACTGAAGCTTTCTTT. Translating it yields CAWIGTVNTEAFF.

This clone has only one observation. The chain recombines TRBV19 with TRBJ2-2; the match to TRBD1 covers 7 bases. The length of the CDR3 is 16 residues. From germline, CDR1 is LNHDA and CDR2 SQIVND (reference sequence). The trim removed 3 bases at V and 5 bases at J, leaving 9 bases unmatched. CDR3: CASSITGTVGTGELFF. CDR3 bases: TGTGCCAGTAGTATCACCGGGACAGTGGGTACCGGGGAGCTGTTTTTT.

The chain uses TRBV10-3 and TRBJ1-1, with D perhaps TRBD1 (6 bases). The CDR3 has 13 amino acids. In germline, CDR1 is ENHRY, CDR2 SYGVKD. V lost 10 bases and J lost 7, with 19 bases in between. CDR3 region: CATRLTGRIEAFF. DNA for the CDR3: TGTGCCACAAGGCTAACAGGGCGTATTGAAGCTTTCTTT.

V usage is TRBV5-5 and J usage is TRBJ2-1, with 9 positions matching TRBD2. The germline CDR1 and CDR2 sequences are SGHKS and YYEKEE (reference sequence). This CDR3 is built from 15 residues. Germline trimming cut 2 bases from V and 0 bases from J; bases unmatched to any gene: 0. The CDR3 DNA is TGTGCCAGCAGCTTTAGCGGGAGCTCCTACAATGAGCAGTTCTTC. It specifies CASSFSGSSYNEQFF.

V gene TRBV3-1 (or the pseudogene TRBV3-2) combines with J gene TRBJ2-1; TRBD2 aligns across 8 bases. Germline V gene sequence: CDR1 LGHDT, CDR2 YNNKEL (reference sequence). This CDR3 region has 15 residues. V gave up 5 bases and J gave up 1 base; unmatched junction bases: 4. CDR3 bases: TGTGCCAGCAGCGATAGCGGGGCATCCTACAATGAGCAGTTCTTC. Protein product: CASSDSGASYNEQFF.

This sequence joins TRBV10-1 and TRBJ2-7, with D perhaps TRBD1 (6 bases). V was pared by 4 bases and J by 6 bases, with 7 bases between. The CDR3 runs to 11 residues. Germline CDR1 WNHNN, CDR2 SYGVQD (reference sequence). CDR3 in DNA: TGCGCCAGCAGTGCAGGGGTCGAGCAGTACTTC. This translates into CASSAGVEQYF.

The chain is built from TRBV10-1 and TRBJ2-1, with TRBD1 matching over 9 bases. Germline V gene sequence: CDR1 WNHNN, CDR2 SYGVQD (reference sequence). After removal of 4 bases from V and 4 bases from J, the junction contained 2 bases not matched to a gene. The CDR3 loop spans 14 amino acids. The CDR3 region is CASSGGQGYNEQFF. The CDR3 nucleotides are TGCGCCAGCAGTGGAGGACAGGGGTACAATGAGCAGTTCTTC.

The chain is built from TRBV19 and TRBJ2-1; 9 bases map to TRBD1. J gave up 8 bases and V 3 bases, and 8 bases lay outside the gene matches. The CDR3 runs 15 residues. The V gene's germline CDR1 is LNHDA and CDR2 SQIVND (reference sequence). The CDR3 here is CASSISPGTGYEQFF. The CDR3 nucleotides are TGTGCCAGTAGTATTTCCCCGGGGACAGGGTATGAGCAGTTCTTC. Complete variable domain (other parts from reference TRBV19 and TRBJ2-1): DGGITQSPKYLFRKEGQNVTLSCEQNLNHDAMYWYRQDPGQGLRLIYYSQIVNDFQKGDIAEGYSVSREKKESFPLTVTSAQKNPTAFYLCASSISPGTGYEQFFGPGTRLTVL.

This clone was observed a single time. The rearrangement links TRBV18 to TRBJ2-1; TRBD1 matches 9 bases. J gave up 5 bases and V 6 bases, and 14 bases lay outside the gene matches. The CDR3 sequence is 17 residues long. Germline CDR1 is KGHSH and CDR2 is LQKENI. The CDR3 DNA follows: TGTGCCAGCTCCCCCCTCCCCCCGGGACAGGGAGACAATGAGCAGTTCTTC. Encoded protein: CASSPLPPGQGDNEQFF. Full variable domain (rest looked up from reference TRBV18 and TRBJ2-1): NAGVMQNPRHLVRRRGQEARLRCSPMKGHSHVYWYRQLPEEGLKFMVYLQKENIIDESGMPKERFSAEFPKEGPSILRIQQVVRGDSAAYFCASSPLPPGQGDNEQFFGPGTRLTVL.

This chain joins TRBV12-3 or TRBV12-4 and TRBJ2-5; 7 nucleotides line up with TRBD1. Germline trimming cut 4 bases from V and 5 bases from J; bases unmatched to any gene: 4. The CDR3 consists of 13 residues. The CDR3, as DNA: TGTGCCAGCAGTTACGACAGGGCGGAGACCCAGTACTTC. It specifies CASSYDRAETQYF.

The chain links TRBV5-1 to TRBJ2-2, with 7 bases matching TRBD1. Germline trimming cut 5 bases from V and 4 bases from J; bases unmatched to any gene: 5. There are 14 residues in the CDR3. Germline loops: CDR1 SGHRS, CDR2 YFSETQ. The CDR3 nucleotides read TGCGCCAGCAGTCCGGGACAGCTCACCGGGGAGCTGTTTTTT. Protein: CASSPGQLTGELFF.

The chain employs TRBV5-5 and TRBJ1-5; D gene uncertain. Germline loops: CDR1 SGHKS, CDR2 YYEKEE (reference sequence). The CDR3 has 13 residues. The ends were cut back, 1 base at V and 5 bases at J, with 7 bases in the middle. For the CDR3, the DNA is TGTGCCAGCAGCTTGTATAGTGATCAGCCCCAGCATTTT. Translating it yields CASSLYSDQPQHF. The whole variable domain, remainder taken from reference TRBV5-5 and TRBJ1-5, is DAGVTQSPTHLIKTRGQQVTLRCSPISGHKSVSWYQQVLGQGPQFIFQYYEKEERGRGNFPDRFSARQFPNYSSELNVNALLLGDSALYLCASSLYSDQPQHFGDGTRLSIL.

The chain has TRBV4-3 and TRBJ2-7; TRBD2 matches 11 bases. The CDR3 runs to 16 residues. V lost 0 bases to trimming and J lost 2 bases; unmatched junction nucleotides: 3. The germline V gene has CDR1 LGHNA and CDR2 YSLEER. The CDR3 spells CASSQDGTSGPYEQYF. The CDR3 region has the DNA TGCGCCAGCAGCCAAGATGGGACTAGCGGCCCCTACGAGCAGTACTTC.

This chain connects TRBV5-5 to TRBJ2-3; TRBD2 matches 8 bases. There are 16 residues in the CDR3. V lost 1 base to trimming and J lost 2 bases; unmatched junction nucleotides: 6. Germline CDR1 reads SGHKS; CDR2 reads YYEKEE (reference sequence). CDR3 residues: CASSLLAGGNTDTQYF. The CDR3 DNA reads TGTGCCAGCAGCTTGTTGGCGGGAGGCAACACAGATACGCAGTATTTT.

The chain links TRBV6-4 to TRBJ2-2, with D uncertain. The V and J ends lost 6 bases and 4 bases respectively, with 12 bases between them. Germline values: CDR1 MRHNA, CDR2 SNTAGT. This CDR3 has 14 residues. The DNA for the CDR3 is TGTGCCAGCAGCGGTCAGTCGGGCACCGGGGAGCTGTTTTTT. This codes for CASSGQSGTGELFF.

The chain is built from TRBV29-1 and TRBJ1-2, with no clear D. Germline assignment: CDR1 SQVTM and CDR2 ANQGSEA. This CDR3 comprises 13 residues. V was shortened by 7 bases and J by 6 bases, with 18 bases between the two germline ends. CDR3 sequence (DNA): TGCAGCGCCCGGCACCGGGAATCGGATGGCTACACCTTC. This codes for CSARHRESDGYTF.

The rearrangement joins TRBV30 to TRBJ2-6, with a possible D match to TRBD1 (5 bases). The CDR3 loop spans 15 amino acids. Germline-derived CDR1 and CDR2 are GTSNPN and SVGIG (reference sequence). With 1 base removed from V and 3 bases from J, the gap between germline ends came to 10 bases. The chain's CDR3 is CAWSGWQGGANVLTF. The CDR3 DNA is TGTGCCTGGAGTGGGTGGCAGGGTGGGGCCAACGTCCTGACTTTC.